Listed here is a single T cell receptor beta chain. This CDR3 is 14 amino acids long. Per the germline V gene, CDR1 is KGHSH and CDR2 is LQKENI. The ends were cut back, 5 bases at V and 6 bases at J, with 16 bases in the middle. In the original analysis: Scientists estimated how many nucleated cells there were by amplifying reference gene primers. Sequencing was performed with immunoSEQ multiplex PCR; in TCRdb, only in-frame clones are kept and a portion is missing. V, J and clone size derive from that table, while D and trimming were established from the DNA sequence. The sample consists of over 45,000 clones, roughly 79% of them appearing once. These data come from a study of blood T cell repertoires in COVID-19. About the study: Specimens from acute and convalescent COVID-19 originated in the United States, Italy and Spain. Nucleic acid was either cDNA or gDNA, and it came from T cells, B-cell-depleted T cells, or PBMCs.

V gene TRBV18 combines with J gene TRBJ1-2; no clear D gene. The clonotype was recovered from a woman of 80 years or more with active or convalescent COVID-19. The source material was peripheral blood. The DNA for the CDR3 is TGTGCCAGCTCATCCGGCCCCCTGGAGAATGGCTACACCTTC. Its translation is CASSSGPLENGYTF.